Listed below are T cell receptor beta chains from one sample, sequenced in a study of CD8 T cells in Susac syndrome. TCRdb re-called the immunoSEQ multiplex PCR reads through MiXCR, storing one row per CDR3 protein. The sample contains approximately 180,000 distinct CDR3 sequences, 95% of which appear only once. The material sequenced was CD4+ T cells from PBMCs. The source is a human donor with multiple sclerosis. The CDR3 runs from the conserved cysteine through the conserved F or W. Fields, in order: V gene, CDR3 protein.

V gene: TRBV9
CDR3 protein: CASSVEAGWYTDTQYF

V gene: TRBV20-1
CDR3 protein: CSARRTGLAKNIQYF

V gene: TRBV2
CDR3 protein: CASWTADMILNTEAFF

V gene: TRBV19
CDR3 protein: CASEESYNSPLHF

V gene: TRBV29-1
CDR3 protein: CSVMATTTNEKLFF

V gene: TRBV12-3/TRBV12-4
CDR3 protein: CASSLAEGDTQYF

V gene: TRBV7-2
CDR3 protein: CASSLKVASGALTDTQYF

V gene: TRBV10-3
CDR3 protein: CAISAGSGGANTGELFF

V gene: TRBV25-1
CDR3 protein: CASSGGTGSGANVLTF

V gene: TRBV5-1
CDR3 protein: CASSPDREGSPLHF

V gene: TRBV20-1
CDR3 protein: CSGLGELFF

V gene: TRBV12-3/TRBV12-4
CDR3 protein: CASSLDHQPYGYTF

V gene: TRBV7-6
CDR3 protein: CASSLVGGGAQINIQYF

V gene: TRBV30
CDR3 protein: CAWTRGSFTEAFF

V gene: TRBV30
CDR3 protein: CAWSGERGGVDTQYF